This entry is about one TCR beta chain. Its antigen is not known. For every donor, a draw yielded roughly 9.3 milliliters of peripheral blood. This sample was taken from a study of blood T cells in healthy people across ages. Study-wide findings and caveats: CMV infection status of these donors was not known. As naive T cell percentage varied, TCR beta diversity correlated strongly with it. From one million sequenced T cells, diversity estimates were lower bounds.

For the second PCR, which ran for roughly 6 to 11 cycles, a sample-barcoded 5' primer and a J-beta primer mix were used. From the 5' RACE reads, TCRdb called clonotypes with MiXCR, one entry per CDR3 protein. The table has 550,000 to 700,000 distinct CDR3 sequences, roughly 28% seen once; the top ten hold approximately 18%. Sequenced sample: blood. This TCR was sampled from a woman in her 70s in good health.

The CDR3 DNA reads TGTGCCAGCAGTTCCCTAGGAGGAGCGATATTAAGCTCCTACAATGAGCAGTTCTTC. Translated, it gives CASSSLGGAILSSYNEQFF. The chain is built from TRBV12-3 or TRBV12-4 and TRBJ2-1, with a tentative D call TRBD2 (5 bases). The V end was cut by 4 bases, the J end by 0 bases, with 22 bases between. The CDR3 has 19 amino acids.